These 20 T cell receptor beta chains share one sample of origin, sequenced in a study of T-cell reconstitution after alpha-beta-depleted transplantation in children. Unique molecular identifiers were incorporated during preparation of the TCRbeta library. Each CDR3 protein is one row after TCRdb ran MiXCR on the PCR reads. The table records about 580,000 distinct CDR3 sequences, 27% of them present only once. The specimen comprised PBMCs, sampled before TCRalphabeta/CD19-depleted stem cell transplant. The source of these receptors is a boy under two years old with Wiskott-Aldrich syndrome, due to receive a stem cell transplant.

The chain couples TRBV20-1 to TRBJ2-2; D is uncertain. V was cut by 3 bases and J by 3 bases, with 8 bases left in between. CDR1 is DFQATT, CDR2 SNEGSKA, per germline (reference sequence). CDR3 length: 13 amino acids. The CDR3 region has the DNA TGCAGTGCTAGCGGCCCTTACACCGGGGAGCTGTTTTTT. Protein product: CSASGPYTGELFF.

This chain links TRBV20-1 with TRBJ2-2, with D hard to call. Germline V gene sequence: CDR1 DFQATT, CDR2 SNEGSKA (reference sequence). V was clipped by 6 bases and J by 3 bases, with 8 bases between them. The CDR3 is 12 amino acids. CDR3 sequence: CSAPTHTGELFF. As DNA, the CDR3 is TGCAGTGCCCCGACCCACACCGGGGAGCTGTTTTTT.

This clonotype occurred a few times. The chain links TRBV12-3 or TRBV12-4 to TRBJ2-3, with no clear D. The CDR3 is 14 residues long. V was trimmed by 2 bases and J by 5 bases, leaving 11 bases between them. The CDR3 bases are TGTGCCAGCAGTTTACGGGCGCTAATAGATACGCAGTATTTT. Amino acid sequence: CASSLRALIDTQYF.

The CDR3 spells CAISELAASYEQYF. DNA for the CDR3: TGTGCCATCAGTGAACTAGCGGCGTCCTACGAGCAGTACTTC. The chain joins TRBV10-3 to TRBJ2-7, with TRBD2 identical over 8 bases. This CDR3 is built from 14 residues. After removal of 3 bases from V and 1 base from J, the junction contained 2 bases not matched to a gene. Germline V gene sequence: CDR1 ENHRY, CDR2 SYGVKD.

Only a few counts were recorded for this clonotype. This rearrangement joins TRBV5-1 to TRBJ1-2, with TRBD1 as a possible D gene (5 bases). The V end lost 0 bases, the J end lost 8 bases, and 20 bases lay between the germline ends. Germline loops: CDR1 SGHRS, CDR2 YFSETQ. This CDR3 contains 16 residues. In DNA, the CDR3 is TGCGCCAGCAGCTTGGAGTTAGGGGAAACCTCGAGAGGCTACACCTTC. It codes for CASSLELGETSRGYTF.

This chain uses TRBV5-1 with TRBJ1-4; weak D call: TRBD1 (5 bases). The CDR3 spans 16 residues. The V end was cut by 3 bases, the J end by 3 bases, with 15 bases between. Germline CDR1 is SGHRS and CDR2 is YFSETQ. The CDR3 region has the DNA TGCGCCAGCAGCTGGGGACGGGGAGCATCTAATGAAAAACTGTTTTTT. It is translated as CASSWGRGASNEKLFF. The whole variable domain, remainder taken from reference TRBV5-1 and TRBJ1-4, is KAGVTQTPRYLIKTRGQQVTLSCSPISGHRSVSWYQQTPGQGLQFLFEYFSETQRNKGNFPGRFSGRQFSNSRSEMNVSTLELGDSALYLCASSWGRGASNEKLFFGSGTQLSVL.

The chain combines TRBV12-3 or TRBV12-4 with TRBJ2-2; TRBD1 agrees at 7 bases. With V trimmed by 4 bases and J by 4 bases, 12 bases remained unmatched. This CDR3 comprises 17 residues. The CDR3 reads CASSSKPGTVGTGELFF. The CDR3 DNA follows: TGTGCCAGCAGTTCAAAGCCCGGGACAGTGGGCACCGGGGAGCTGTTTTTT.

The gene calls are TRBV5-1 and TRBJ2-7; D ambiguous. Germline V gives CDR1 SGHRS, CDR2 YFSETQ. The CDR3 runs 13 residues. The V end lost 4 bases, the J end lost 4 bases, and 12 bases lay between the germline ends. CDR3 sequence: CASSELANYEQYF. Written as DNA, the CDR3 is TGCGCCAGCAGCGAATTGGCAAATTACGAGCAGTACTTC.

The CDR3, as DNA: TGTGCCAGCAGCCAAGATCGTTTGAGAGAAGCTTTCTTT. Protein sequence: CASSQDRLREAFF. This chain joins TRBV3-1 and TRBJ1-1; no clear D. CDR3 length: 13 residues. The V end lost 0 bases, the J end lost 8 bases, and 10 bases lay between the germline ends. The germline V gene has CDR1 LGHDT and CDR2 YNNKEL (reference sequence).

This clonotype was detected only a few times. The chain uses TRBV6-1 and TRBJ1-5; 7 bases align to TRBD1. The V and J ends lost 10 bases and 5 bases, in that order; junction bases with no gene match: 8. The CDR3 loop spans 13 amino acids. CDR1 and CDR2 (germline): MNHNS, SASEGT. As DNA, the CDR3 is TGTGCCACCCAGACAGGGTCAGATCAGCCCCAGCATTTT. This translates into CATQTGSDQPQHF.

This clonotype was found many times. This rearrangement joins TRBV7-2 to TRBJ2-1, with D tentatively TRBD2 (6 bases). This CDR3 is built from 18 residues. V dropped 5 bases and J dropped 1 base, with 21 bases sitting between them. Germline CDR1 and CDR2: SGHTA and FQGNSA. CDR3 nucleotides: TGTGCCAGCAGCCCAACCACGGGCTGGCGGGGTTCCTACAATGAGCAGTTCTTC. Translating it yields CASSPTTGWRGSYNEQFF.

The V call is TRBV10-3, the J call TRBJ2-1; D not certain. The CDR3 runs 12 residues. Germline lookup yields CDR1 ENHRY and CDR2 SYGVKD. V lost 10 bases and J lost 4, with 11 bases in between. The chain's CDR3 is CATRPPYNEQFF. As DNA, the CDR3 is TGTGCCACCAGGCCCCCGTACAATGAGCAGTTCTTC.

This sequence joins TRBV19 and TRBJ2-1; a possible D gene is TRBD1 (6 bases). Trimming stripped 6 bases from V and 7 bases from J, with 13 bases between. The CDR3 contains 13 residues. Germline lookup yields CDR1 LNHDA and CDR2 SQIVND (reference sequence). CDR3 in amino acids: CASRRDKGNEQFF. DNA of the CDR3: TGTGCCAGTAGACGGGACAAGGGTAATGAGCAGTTCTTC.

This clonotype occurred a few times. The gene calls are TRBV5-5 and TRBJ2-3, with D perhaps matching TRBD1 (6 bases). The CDR3 length is 15 residues. Deletions cut 6 bases from V and 1 base from J, with 15 bases between. CDR1 and CDR2 from the germline V gene are SGHKS and YYEKEE (reference sequence). The DNA for the CDR3 is TGTGCCAGCACCCTAAGGCGACAGGGCACAGATACGCAGTATTTT. Residues: CASTLRRQGTDTQYF.

This clonotype was seen a handful of times. The CDR3 spells CASSYGRGGYGYTF. Here the CDR3 DNA reads TGTGCCAGCAGTTACGGCAGGGGAGGTTATGGCTACACCTTC. The chain uses TRBV6-2 or TRBV6-3 and TRBJ1-2; D possibly corresponds to TRBD1 (6 bases). Germline V lookup: CDR1 MNHEY, CDR2 SVGEGT. Trimming shortened V by 2 bases and J by 5 bases, and 12 bases separated the two germline ends. This CDR3 contains 14 residues.

The rearrangement uses TRBV10-3 and TRBJ2-7; D remains ambiguous. Germline V gene data show CDR1 as ENHRY and CDR2 as SYGVKD. This CDR3 contains 14 residues. Trimming cost V 3 bases and J 0 bases, with 9 bases left between them. CDR3 residues: CAISDRRSSYEQYF. Here the CDR3 DNA reads TGTGCCATCAGTGACAGGCGCTCCTCCTACGAGCAGTACTTC.

This clonotype appeared a few times. This chain uses TRBV5-1 with TRBJ1-1, with 9 bases aligning to TRBD1. This CDR3 has 14 amino acids. The V segment lost 2 bases and the J segment 5 bases; nucleotides outside the gene matches: 4. The germline V gene encodes CDR1 SGHRS and CDR2 YFSETQ. DNA for the CDR3: TGCGCCAGCAGCTTAAAACAGGGGGCTACTGAAGCTTTCTTT. Translating it yields CASSLKQGATEAFF.

This rearrangement joins TRBV5-1 to TRBJ2-7, with 8 bases fitting TRBD2. Germline CDR1 and CDR2: SGHRS and YFSETQ. The CDR3 spans 18 residues. V dropped 2 bases and J dropped 1; count of bases not matched to a gene: 14. The CDR3 protein is CASSFWLAGGGNSYEQYF. DNA for the CDR3: TGCGCCAGCAGCTTCTGGCTAGCGGGCGGAGGGAATTCCTACGAGCAGTACTTC.

The CDR3 sequence is CSVGDSPRAFF. CDR3 bases: TGCAGCGTCGGGGACAGCCCCCGGGCTTTCTTT. The chain joins TRBV29-1 to TRBJ1-1, with 7 bases that match TRBD1. V was pared by 6 bases and J by 11 bases, with 9 bases of the junction left unmatched. This CDR3 is built from 11 residues. Germline CDR1 is SQVTM and CDR2 is ANQGSEA.

V is TRBV19 and J is TRBJ2-7, with D maybe TRBD1 (6 bases). The V end was cut by 3 bases, the J end by 3 bases, with 12 bases between. The CDR3 has 14 amino acids. Germline CDR1 LNHDA, CDR2 SQIVND (reference sequence). CDR3 residues: CASSISGTHYEQYF. CDR3 sequence (DNA): TGTGCCAGTAGTATCTCAGGGACACACTACGAGCAGTACTTC.